This TCR beta chain was found in a study of molecular identifiers for immune sequencing clone quantification. Study-level points and caveats: Whereas clones above 20 RNA copies held under 1% of naive-cell molecules, they held over 98% of effector molecules.

In this sample, this clonotype turned up many times. The antigen remains undetermined. The CDR3 is 15 residues long. V dropped 3 bases and J dropped 1; count of bases not matched to a gene: 4. The V gene's germline CDR1 is LNHDA and CDR2 SQIVND (reference sequence). Listed TCR primers and previously described methods were used for bulk TCR libraries. MiXCR was run by TCRdb on the PCR reads, yielding one entry per CDR3 protein. The data contain approximately 670,000 distinct CDR3 sequences, just under 20% of them seen just once; the ten biggest clones take up roughly 0.9%. This clonotype originated in a human donor in good health. Some libraries in this study had Jurkat cell RNA spiked in. The sequencing input was naive CD8+ T cells from blood, with Jurkat cell RNA spiked in. Subset given: FACS-sorted CD8+CD4-CCR7+CD45RA+ naive T cells. V and J are TRBV19 and TRBJ2-3; 7 positions agree with TRBD1. The CDR3 spells CASSMLGQGTDTQYF. The CDR3, as DNA: TGTGCCAGTAGTATGCTCGGACAGGGCACAGATACGCAGTATTTT.